Detailed here is one T cell receptor beta chain. The clone's antigen remains unknown. No base qualities exist here, and no much larger clone lies one base off it. Library preparation was by the immunoSEQ multiplex PCR assay. On the authors' methods: A statistical classification framework was built for diagnosing cytomegalovirus status from the catalog of TCR beta chain sequences. The table comes from immuneACCESS by way of TCRdb, which keeps in-frame sequences with V and J called. Part of the clones is missing from these tables; in studies checked, under half for an unresolved V gene and the rest for unknown reasons. V and J calls and clone size are given by that table; D and trimming were obtained from the DNA. This sample comprises around 160,000 clones, about 89% of them detected only once. The top ten clones comprise 3% to 3.5% of the sample. Donors formed part of the validation cohort, which comprised over a hundred subjects and was distinct from the first cohort of 550 to 850 subjects.

This sample stems from a study of cytomegalovirus exposure and HLA in healthy donors (dated 2017 in TCRdb). Study-wide context: The roughly 650 repertoires of the first cohort and the roughly 120 validation repertoires were produced on the same platform, according to a later analysis. To predict cytomegalovirus infection status, the study combined high-throughput TCR immunosequencing, statistical association of individual TCRs with disease status, and machine learning. A separate validation cohort of roughly 120 different subjects was used in addition to the roughly 640-subject first cohort. The study aimed to test whether cataloging public T cell receptors could reveal signatures of past pathogen exposure.

Points the paper makes about the study in general: All 130 or so repertoires were used to score co-occurrence in the validation cohort in a later analysis, because that analysis had no HLA typing for the cohort. Cytomegalovirus status was reported to be diagnosed by the classifier with high specificity and sensitivity in both the original and validation cohorts. The authors suggested that the approach could potentially be generalized to other disease states and immunological phenotypes. A later analysis found that TCRs clustered in the first cohort also tended to co-occur in the roughly 120 validation repertoires, with 90% to 95% of cluster scores above 0. Most TCR sequences were seen in very few donors, while some public TCRs were found in many individuals. In vitro tests confirmed that three of the cytomegalovirus-associated TCR beta chains recognize cytomegalovirus antigens. The study listed 150 to 200 TCR beta chains as associated with cytomegalovirus.

V and J are trimmed by 2 bases and 5 bases, and the gene matches miss 8 bases of the junction. The CDR1 and CDR2 encoded by the germline V gene are KGHSH and LQKENI. The CDR3, cysteine through phenylalanine, is 15 amino acids long. Only the CDR3 DNA stays, 45 bases, in frame from base 1. This chain is built from TRBV18 and TRBJ2-7, with 8 bases matching TRBD1. The origin of this receptor is a woman under 30 in good health and CMV-seropositive. Source material: PBMCs. The base sequence is TGTGCCAGCTCACCAGGAGACAGGGGAGAGAACGAGCAGTACTTC. Translated, this is CASSPGDRGENEQYF.